The clone carrying this T cell receptor beta chain was detected a few times. Antigen: not known. The data originate from a study of OX40 agonist ivuxolimab in advanced cancers. Overall study context: Partial responses occurred in Three dose-escalation patients, one with hepatocellular carcinoma and two with cutaneous melanoma. Overall study findings and caveats: The expanded peripheral T cells' antigen specificity was not determined.

Assay: immunoSEQ multiplex PCR; the TCRdb copy retains only in-frame clones and omits some. The table records about 24,000 clones, around 85% of them present only once. The germline V and J ends were trimmed by 5 bases and 0 bases, with 11 bases remaining between them. The germline gives CDR1 SEHNR, CDR2 FQNEAQ (reference sequence). There are 14 residues in the CDR3. The V and J genes are TRBV7-9 and TRBJ2-7, with D unresolved. This clonotype was obtained from an adult with an advanced solid tumor such as melanoma, head and neck, liver or kidney cancer. Material: CD4+ or CD8+ T cells sorted from blood, obtained in a trial of the OX40 agonist ivuxolimab. CDR3: CASSPEAHSYEQYF. The CDR3 region has the DNA TGTGCCAGCAGCCCCGAAGCCCACTCCTACGAGCAGTACTTC.